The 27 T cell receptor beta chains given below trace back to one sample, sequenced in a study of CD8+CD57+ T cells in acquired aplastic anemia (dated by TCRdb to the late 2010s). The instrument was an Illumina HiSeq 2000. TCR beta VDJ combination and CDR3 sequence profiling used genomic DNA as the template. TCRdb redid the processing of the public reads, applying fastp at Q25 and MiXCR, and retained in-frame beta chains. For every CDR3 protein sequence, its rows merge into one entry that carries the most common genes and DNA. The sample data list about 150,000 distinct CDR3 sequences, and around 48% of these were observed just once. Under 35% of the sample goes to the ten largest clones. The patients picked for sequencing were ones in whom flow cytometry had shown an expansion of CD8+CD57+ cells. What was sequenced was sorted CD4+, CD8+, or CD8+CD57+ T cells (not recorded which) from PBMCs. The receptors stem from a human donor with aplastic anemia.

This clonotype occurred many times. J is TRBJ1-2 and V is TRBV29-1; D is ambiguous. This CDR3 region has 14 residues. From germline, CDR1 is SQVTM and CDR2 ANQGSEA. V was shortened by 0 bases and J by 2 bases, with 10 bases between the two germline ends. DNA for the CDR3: TGCAGCGTTGAAGATCTCGTAGGGAACTATGGCTACACCTTC. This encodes CSVEDLVGNYGYTF.

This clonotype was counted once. The chain's CDR3 is CSAIAGHSYEQYF. The CDR3 DNA reads as TGCAGTGCCATAGCGGGGCACTCCTACGAGCAGTACTTC. The V call is TRBV20-1, the J call TRBJ2-7; 8 bases line up with TRBD2. The CDR3 extends over 13 amino acids. Germline V CDR1 and CDR2: DFQATT, SNEGSKA (reference sequence). The V and J ends lost 6 bases and 0 bases, in that order; junction bases with no gene match: 4.

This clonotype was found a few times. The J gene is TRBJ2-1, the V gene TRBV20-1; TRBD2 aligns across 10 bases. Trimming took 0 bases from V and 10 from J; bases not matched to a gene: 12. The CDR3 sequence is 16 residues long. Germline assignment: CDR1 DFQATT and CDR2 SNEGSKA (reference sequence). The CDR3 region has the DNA TGCAGTGCTAGAGAAATACTAGCGGGACGCAATGAGGAGCAGTTCTTC. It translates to CSAREILAGRNEEQFF.

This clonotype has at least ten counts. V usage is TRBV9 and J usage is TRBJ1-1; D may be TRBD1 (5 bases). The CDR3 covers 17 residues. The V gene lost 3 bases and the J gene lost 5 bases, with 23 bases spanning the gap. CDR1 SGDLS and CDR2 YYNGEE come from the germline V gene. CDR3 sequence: CASSEGGLWGKATEAFF. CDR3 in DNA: TGTGCCAGCAGCGAGGGAGGGTTGTGGGGGAAGGCAACTGAAGCTTTCTTT.

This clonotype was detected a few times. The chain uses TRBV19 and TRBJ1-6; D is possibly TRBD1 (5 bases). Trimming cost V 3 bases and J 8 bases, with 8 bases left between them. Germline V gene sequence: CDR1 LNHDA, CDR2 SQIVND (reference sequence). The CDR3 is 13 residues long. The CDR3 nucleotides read TGTGCCAGTAGTATTGGGGCTTATTCACCCCTCCACTTT. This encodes CASSIGAYSPLHF.

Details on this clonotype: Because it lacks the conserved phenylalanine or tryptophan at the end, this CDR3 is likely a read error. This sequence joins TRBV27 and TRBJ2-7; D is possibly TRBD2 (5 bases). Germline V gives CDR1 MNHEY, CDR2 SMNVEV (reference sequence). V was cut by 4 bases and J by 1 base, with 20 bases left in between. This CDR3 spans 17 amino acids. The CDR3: CASSYSVKRGISYEQYS. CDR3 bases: TGTGCCAGCAGTTACTCGGTGAAGCGAGGGATATCCTACGAGCAGTACTCC.

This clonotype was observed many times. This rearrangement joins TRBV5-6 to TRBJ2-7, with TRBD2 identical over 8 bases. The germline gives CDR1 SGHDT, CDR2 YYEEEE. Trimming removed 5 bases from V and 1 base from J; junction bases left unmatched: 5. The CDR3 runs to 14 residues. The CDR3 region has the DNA TGTGCCAGCAGTTTCCCGGGAGGGTCCTACGAGCAGTACTTC. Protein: CASSFPGGSYEQYF.

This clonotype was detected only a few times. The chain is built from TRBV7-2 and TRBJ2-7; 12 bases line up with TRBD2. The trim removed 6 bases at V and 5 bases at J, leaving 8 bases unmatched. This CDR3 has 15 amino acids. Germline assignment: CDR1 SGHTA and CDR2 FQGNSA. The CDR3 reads CASSTLAGGRDEQYF. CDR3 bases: TGTGCCAGCAGTACTCTAGCGGGGGGGCGGGACGAGCAGTACTTC. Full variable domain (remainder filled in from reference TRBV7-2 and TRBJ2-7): GAGVSQSPSNKVTEKGKDVELRCDPISGHTALYWYRQSLGQGLEFLIYFQGNSAPDKSGLPSDRFSAERTGGSVSTLTIQRTQQEDSAVYLCASSTLAGGRDEQYFGPGTRLTVT.

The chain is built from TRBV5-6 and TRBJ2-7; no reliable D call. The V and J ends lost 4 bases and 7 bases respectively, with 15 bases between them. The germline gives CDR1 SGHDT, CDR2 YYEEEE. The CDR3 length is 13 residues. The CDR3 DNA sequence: TGTGCCAGCAGCCACTCGCTAGATACAGAGCAGTACTTC. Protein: CASSHSLDTEQYF.

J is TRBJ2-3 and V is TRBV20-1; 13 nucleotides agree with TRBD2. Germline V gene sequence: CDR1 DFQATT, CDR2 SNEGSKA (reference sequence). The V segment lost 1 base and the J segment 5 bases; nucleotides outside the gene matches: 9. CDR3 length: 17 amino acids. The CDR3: CSARALTSGGYLDTQYF. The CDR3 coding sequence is TGCAGTGCTAGAGCCTTGACTAGCGGGGGGTATTTAGATACGCAGTATTTT.

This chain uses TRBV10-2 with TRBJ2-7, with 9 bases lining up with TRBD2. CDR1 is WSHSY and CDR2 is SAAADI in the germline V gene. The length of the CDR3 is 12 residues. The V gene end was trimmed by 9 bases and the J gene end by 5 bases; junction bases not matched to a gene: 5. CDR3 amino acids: CASSGGLHEQYF. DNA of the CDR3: TGCGCCAGTAGCGGGGGCCTACACGAGCAGTACTTC.

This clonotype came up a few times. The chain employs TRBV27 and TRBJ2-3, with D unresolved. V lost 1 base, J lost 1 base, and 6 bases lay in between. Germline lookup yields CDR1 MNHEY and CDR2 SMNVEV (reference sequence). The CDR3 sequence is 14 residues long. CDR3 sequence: CASSLLARTDTQYF. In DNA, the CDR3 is TGTGCCAGCAGTTTATTGGCTCGCACAGATACGCAGTATTTT.

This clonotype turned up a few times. As DNA, the CDR3 is TGTGCCAGCAGTTTATACCCCCTGGGGACAGGGGAGTCAAATACGCAGTATTTT. It specifies CASSLYPLGTGESNTQYF. The chain uses TRBV12-3 or TRBV12-4 and TRBJ2-3; 10 bases line up with TRBD1. The CDR3 contains 18 residues. V lost 2 bases, J lost 7 bases, and 15 bases stayed unmatched.

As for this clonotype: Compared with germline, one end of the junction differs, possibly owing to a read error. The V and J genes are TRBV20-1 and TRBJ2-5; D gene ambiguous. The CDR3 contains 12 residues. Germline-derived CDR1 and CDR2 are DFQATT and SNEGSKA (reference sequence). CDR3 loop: CSATKQAETQCF. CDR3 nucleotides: TGCAGTGCTACAAAGCAGGCAGAGACCCAGTGCTTC.

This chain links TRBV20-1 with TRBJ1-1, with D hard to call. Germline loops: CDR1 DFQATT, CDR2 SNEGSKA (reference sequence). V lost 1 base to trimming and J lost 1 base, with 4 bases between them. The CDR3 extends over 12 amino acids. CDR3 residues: CSARAGNTEAFF. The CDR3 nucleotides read TGCAGTGCTAGAGCAGGGAACACTGAAGCTTTCTTT.

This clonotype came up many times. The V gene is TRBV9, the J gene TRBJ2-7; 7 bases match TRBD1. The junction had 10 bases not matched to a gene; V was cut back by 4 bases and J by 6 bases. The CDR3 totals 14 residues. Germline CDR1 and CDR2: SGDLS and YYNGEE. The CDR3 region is CASSPRQGGPEQYF. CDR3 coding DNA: TGTGCCAGCAGCCCCCGACAGGGTGGTCCCGAGCAGTACTTC.

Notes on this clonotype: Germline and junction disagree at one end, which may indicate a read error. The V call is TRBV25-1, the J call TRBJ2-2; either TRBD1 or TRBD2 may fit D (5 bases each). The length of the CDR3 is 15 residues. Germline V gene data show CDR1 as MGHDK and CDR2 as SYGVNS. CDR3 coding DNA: TGTGCCTGCAGTGATAGGGCAGGGAACACCGGGGAGCTGCTTTTT. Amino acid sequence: CACSDRAGNTGELLF.

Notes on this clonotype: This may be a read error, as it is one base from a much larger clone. This chain's CDR3 is CASSFGLAGAHEQYF. CDR3 nucleotide sequence: TGTGCCAGCAGCTTCGGACTAGCGGGAGCCCACGAGCAGTACTTC. The V and J genes are TRBV13 and TRBJ2-7; 13 bases line up with TRBD2. With V trimmed by 3 bases and J by 5 bases, 4 bases remained unmatched. CDR1 and CDR2 (germline): PRHDT, FYEKMQ (reference sequence). The CDR3 consists of 15 residues.

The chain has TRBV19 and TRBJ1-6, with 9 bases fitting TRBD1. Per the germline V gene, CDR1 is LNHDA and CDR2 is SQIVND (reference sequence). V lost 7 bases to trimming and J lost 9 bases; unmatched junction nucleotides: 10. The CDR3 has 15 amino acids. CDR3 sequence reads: CASTQQGAKSSPLHF. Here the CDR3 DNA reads TGTGCCAGTACCCAACAGGGGGCAAAATCTTCACCCCTCCACTTT.

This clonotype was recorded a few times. CDR3 loop: CAAATYSYEQYF. In nucleotides, the CDR3 is TGTGCCGCGGCAACATACAGTTACGAGCAGTACTTC. The chain combines TRBV7-9 with TRBJ2-7, with D uncertain. V lost 11 bases and J 4 bases, leaving 15 bases between the germline ends. Germline-derived CDR1 and CDR2 are SEHNR and FQNEAQ (reference sequence). The CDR3 runs 12 residues.

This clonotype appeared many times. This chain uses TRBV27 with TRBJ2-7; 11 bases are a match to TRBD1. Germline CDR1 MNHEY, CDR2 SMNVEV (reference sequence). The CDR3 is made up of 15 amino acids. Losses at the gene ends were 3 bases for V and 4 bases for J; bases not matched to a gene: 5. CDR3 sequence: CASSFGQGALYEQYF. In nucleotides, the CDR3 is TGTGCCAGCAGTTTCGGACAGGGGGCGTTGTACGAGCAGTACTTC.

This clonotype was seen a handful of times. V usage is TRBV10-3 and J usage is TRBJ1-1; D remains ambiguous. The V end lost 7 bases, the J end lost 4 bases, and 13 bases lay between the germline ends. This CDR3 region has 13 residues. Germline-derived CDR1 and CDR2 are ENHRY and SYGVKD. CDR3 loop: CAINKDSGTEAFF. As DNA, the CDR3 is TGTGCCATCAATAAGGATTCGGGCACTGAAGCTTTCTTT.

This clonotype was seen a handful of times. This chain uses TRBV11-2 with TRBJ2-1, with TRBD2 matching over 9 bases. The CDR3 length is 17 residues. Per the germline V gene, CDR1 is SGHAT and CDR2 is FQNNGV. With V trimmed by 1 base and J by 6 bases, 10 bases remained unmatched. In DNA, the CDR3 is TGTGCCAGCAGCTTAGGCCGGGTAGCGGGAGTCTCCAATGAGCAGTTCTTC. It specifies CASSLGRVAGVSNEQFF.

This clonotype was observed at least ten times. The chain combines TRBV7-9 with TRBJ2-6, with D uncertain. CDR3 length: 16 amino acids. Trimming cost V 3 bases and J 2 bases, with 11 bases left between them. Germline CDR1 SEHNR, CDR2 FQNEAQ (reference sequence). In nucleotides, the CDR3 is TGTGCCAGCAGCTTTCTTGTAGGGCCTGGGGCCAACGTCCTGACTTTC. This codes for CASSFLVGPGANVLTF.

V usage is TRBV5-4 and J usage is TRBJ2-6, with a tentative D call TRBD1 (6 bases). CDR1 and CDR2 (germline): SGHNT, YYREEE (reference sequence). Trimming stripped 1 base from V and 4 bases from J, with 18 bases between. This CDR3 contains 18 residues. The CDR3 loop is CASSLPLGSGAGANVLTF. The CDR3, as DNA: TGTGCCAGCAGCTTGCCCCTTGGATCAGGGGCCGGGGCCAACGTCCTGACTTTC.

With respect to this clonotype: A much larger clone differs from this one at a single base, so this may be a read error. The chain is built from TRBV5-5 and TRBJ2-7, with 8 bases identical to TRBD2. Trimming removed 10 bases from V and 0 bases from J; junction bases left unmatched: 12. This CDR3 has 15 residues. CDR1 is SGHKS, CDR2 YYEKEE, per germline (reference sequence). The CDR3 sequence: CAGRVFSGNSYEQYF. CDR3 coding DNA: TGTGCCGGCCGCGTCTTTAGCGGGAACTCCTACGAGCAGTACTTC. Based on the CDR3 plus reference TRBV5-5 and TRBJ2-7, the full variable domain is DAGVTQSPTHLIKTRGQQVTLRCSPISGHKSVSWYQQVLGQGPQFIFQYYEKEERGRGNFPDRFSARQFPNYSSELNVNALLLGDSALYLCAGRVFSGNSYEQYFGPGTRLTVT.

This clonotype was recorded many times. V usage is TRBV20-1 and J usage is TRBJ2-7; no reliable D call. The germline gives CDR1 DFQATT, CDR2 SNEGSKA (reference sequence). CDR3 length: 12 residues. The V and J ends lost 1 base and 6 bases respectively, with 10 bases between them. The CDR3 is CSARGGTVEQYF. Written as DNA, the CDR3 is TGCAGTGCTAGAGGGGGAACAGTCGAGCAGTACTTC.